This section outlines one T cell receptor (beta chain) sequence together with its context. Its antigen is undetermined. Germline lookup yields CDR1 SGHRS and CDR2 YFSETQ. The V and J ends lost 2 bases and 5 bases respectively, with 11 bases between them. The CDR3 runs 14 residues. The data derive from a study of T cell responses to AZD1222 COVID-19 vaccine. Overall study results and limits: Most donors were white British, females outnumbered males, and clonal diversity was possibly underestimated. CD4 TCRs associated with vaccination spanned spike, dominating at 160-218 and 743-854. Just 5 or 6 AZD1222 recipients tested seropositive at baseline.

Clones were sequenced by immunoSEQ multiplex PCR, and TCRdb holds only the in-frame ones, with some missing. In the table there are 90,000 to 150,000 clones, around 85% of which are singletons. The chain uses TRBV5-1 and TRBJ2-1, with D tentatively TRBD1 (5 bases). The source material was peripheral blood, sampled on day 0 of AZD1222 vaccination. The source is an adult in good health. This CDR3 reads CASSFPTENNEQFF. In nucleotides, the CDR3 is TGCGCCAGCAGCTTTCCGACAGAAAACAATGAGCAGTTCTTC.